The entry that follows covers one T cell receptor beta chain sequence. The antigen remains unidentified. The record originates from a study of shared clonotypes between healthy human individuals. Findings and limits, study-wide: The study's rarefaction showed incomplete sorted-subset sequencing despite large depth. Among a few donors, roughly 5.4% of naive CD4 clonotypes were found in common. Clonotype sharing among donors, it was expected, would be affected by sequencing depth.

Trimming at V came to 6 bases and at J to 9 bases, leaving 9 bases not matched to a gene. The CDR3 has 15 residues. CDR1 and CDR2 from the germline V gene are MNHEY and SMNVEV (reference sequence). An even split of each subset's genomic DNA across several immunoSEQ plates was performed. This table comes from immunoSEQ multiplex PCR, and its TCRdb copy is limited to in-frame clones, with some not included. Seen here are under 600,000 clones, approximately 95% observed once, and the top ten hold approximately 0.067%. The V and J genes are TRBV27 and TRBJ2-1; TRBD2 agrees at 12 bases. The clonotype originates from a woman aged 25 to 39 in good health. The material sequenced was naive CD4+ T cells sorted from blood. Regarding subset: CD45RA+ positively selected. The CDR3 DNA follows: TGTGCCAGCAGACCTATACTAGCGGGAGGCGGTGAGCAGTTCTTC. Translation: CASRPILAGGGEQFF.